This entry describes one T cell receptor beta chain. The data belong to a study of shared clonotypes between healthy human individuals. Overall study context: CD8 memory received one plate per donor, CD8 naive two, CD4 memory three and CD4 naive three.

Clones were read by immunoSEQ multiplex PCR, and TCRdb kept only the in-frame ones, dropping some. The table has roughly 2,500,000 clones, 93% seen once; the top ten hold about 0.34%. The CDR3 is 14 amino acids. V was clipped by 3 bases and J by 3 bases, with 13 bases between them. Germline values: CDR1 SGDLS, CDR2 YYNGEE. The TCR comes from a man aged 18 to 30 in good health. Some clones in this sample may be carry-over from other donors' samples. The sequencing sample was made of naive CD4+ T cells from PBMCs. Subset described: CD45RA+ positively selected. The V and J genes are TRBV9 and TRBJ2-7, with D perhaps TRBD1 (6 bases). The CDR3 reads CASSAQQGFYEQYF. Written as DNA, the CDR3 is TGTGCCAGCAGCGCACAACAGGGCTTCTACGAGCAGTACTTC.